Listed below are T cell receptor beta chains from one sample, sequenced in a study of Graves' ophthalmopathy and Graves' hyperthyroidism. One entry per CDR3 protein, called by TCRdb with MiXCR from the multiplex PCR reads. The repertoire holds about 500,000 distinct CDR3 sequences, with roughly 40% as singletons. Sample: peripheral blood or thyroid tissue (not recorded which). These receptors were taken from an adult man with Graves' hyperthyroidism. The conserved cysteine and the conserved F or W are not part of the CDR3 here.

len	v_gene	j_gene	CDR3aa
16	TRBV2	TRBJ2-6	ASSPGPSPTAGANVLT
11	TRBV20-1	TRBJ1-1	SAVRTGATEAF
11	TRBV19	TRBJ1-2	ASRLRDHYGYT
15	TRBV7-2	TRBJ2-3	ASSSTPRDTYTDTQY
14	TRBV19	TRBJ2-7	ASSIGLAGVSYEQY
12	TRBV25-1	TRBJ1-2	ASSQRENGRGYT
10	TRBV20-1	TRBJ1-2	SGVRQSYGYT
12	TRBV7-9	TRBJ1-4	ASSLAQYNEKLF
16	TRBV20-1	TRBJ2-5	SARDPGTSGGARGTQY
11	TRBV20-1	TRBJ2-5	SALPYGQETQY
13	TRBV12-3/TRBV12-4	TRBJ1-5	ASSLGRGPYQPQH
11	TRBV27	TRBJ2-5	ASSPTVGETQY
12	TRBV7-9	TRBJ2-7	ASSSPGRQREQY
13	TRBV19	TRBJ2-1	ASSRPLSSYNEQF
10	TRBV29-1	-	SADGGRDTQY
11	TRBV6-5	TRBJ1-1	ASSLTGRTEAF
12	TRBV2	TRBJ2-1	ASSLLGLAGKQF
15	TRBV2	TRBJ1-5	ASSDLAGGNGNQPQH
13	TRBV14	-	ASSPGGSGTEKLF
12	TRBV7-8	TRBJ1-3	ASSLDRILDTIY
12	TRBV15	TRBJ1-1	ATSRDRGNTEAF
12	TRBV2	TRBJ1-6	ASSAETVTLPLH
6	TRBV29-1	TRBJ1-2	SVDEGP
14	TRBV29-1	TRBJ1-2	SVESSRTNLNYGYT
15	TRBV6-1	TRBJ2-7	ASSEIAGGRAAYEQY
12	TRBV7-3	TRBJ1-6	ASSLADRGSPLH
12	TRBV2	TRBJ1-2	AINPRGPGYGYT
13	TRBV20-1	TRBJ2-5	SASVPRQGQETQY
11	TRBV2	TRBJ2-7	ASSYRGQAEQY
14	TRBV12-3/TRBV12-4	TRBJ1-1	ASSSGSRRVHTEAF
13	TRBV9	TRBJ2-2	ASSRTQGAPGELF
13	TRBV10-3	TRBJ1-2	AISDGTAQEYGYT
14	TRBV7-3	TRBJ1-2	ASSPSGRPRLFGYT